Following are 16 T cell receptor beta chains from one sample sequenced in a study of cytotoxic CD8 clonotypes in ibrutinib-treated CLL. TCRdb keeps only in-frame clones here, not all; method: immunoSEQ multiplex PCR. The table has around 160,000 clones, over 75% seen once; the top ten hold roughly 3%. The starting material was PBMCs, obtained at disease progression, from a patient treated with ibrutinib. These receptors were collected from a human donor with chronic lymphocytic leukemia.

This clone was counted a few times. The rearrangement links TRBV7-2 to TRBJ2-2; no clear D gene. The CDR3 is 17 residues long. CDR1 and CDR2 from the germline V gene are SGHTA and FQGNSA. V was pared by 3 bases and J by 4 bases, with 18 bases between. The CDR3 region is CASSFIARAPPTGELFF. CDR3 nucleotide sequence: TGTGCCAGCAGCTTTATAGCTAGGGCCCCCCCCACCGGGGAGCTGTTTTTT.

The J gene is TRBJ1-3, the V gene TRBV6-5; the D gene is possibly TRBD1 (5 bases). The V end lost 6 bases, the J end lost 4 bases, and 13 bases lay between the germline ends. The CDR3 has 14 residues. Germline CDR1 and CDR2: MNHEY and SVGAGI. The CDR3: CASRRGFEGNTIYF. DNA for the CDR3: TGTGCCAGCAGGAGGGGTTTTGAAGGAAACACCATATATTTT.

The CDR3 region has the DNA TGCAGCGTTGAAGTGCTAATCGGGGGCTACACCTTC. Encoded protein: CSVEVLIGGYTF. The rearrangement joins TRBV29-1 to TRBJ1-2; D not resolved. Germline V CDR1 and CDR2: SQVTM, ANQGSEA. This CDR3 has 12 residues. Deletions cut 1 base from V and 8 bases from J, with 11 bases between.

V usage is TRBV5-1 and J usage is TRBJ2-6; no reliable D call. V lost 6 bases and J lost 0, with 7 bases in between. CDR3 size: 14 residues. Germline lookup yields CDR1 SGHRS and CDR2 YFSETQ. This CDR3 reads CASTPSSGANVLTF. CDR3 DNA: TGCGCCAGCACCCCCAGCTCTGGGGCCAACGTCCTGACTTTC.

The rearrangement links TRBV5-1 to TRBJ2-1; 7 positions agree with TRBD2. Trimming cost V 0 bases and J 2 bases; bases outside gene matches: 5. Per the germline V gene, CDR1 is SGHRS and CDR2 is YFSETQ. The CDR3 covers 16 residues. The CDR3 nucleotides read TGCGCCAGCAGCTTGGAGGCGGGAGTAACCTACAATGAGCAGTTCTTC. Translated, it gives CASSLEAGVTYNEQFF.

The chain uses TRBV27 and TRBJ1-5, with 12 bases matching TRBD1. The CDR3 length is 15 residues. In germline, CDR1 is MNHEY, CDR2 SMNVEV (reference sequence). With 6 bases clipped from V and 7 bases from J, the junction kept 7 bases outside the gene matches. Here the CDR3 reads CASRPGTGGGQPQHF. CDR3 nucleotide sequence: TGTGCCAGCAGGCCCGGGACAGGGGGCGGGCAGCCCCAGCATTTT.

This chain joins TRBV7-6 and TRBJ2-5, with no clear D. The ends were cut back, 5 bases at V and 0 bases at J, with 1 base in the middle. The CDR3 is made up of 11 amino acids. The germline V gene encodes CDR1 SGHVS and CDR2 FNYEAQ. The CDR3 nucleotides read TGTGCCAGCAGCCACCAAGAGACCCAGTACTTC. Amino acids: CASSHQETQYF.

The chain links TRBV2 to TRBJ2-7; possible D gene TRBD2, 6 bases. The CDR3 spans 13 residues. Trimming pared 10 bases from V and 4 bases from J, leaving 17 bases between. Germline CDR1 is SNHLY and CDR2 is FYNNEI. The CDR3: CATEPGDSYEQYF. The DNA of the CDR3 is TGTGCCACCGAACCCGGGGACTCTTACGAGCAGTACTTC. The full variable domain, in which reference TRBV2 and TRBJ2-7 provide the parts outside the CDR3, is EPEVTQTPSHQVTQMGQEVILRCVPISNHLYFYWYRQILGQKVEFLVSFYNNEISEKSEIFDDQFSVERPDGSNFTLKIRSTKLEDSAMYFCATEPGDSYEQYFGPGTRLTVT.

The V call is TRBV19, the J call TRBJ2-7, with D unclear. The germline V gene has CDR1 LNHDA and CDR2 SQIVND (reference sequence). Trimming stripped 3 bases from V and 3 bases from J, with 18 bases between. CDR3 length: 16 amino acids. The DNA for the CDR3 is TGTGCCAGTAGTATGGACCCGACCGGGCCGGGCTACGAGCAGTACTTC. This codes for CASSMDPTGPGYEQYF. The full variable domain, completed using reference TRBV19 and TRBJ2-7, is DGGITQSPKYLFRKEGQNVTLSCEQNLNHDAMYWYRQDPGQGLRLIYYSQIVNDFQKGDIAEGYSVSREKKESFPLTVTSAQKNPTAFYLCASSMDPTGPGYEQYFGPGTRLTVT.

The chain joins TRBV4-2 to TRBJ1-2; TRBD1 is a possible D gene (6 bases). The CDR3 runs to 17 residues. Trimming removed 1 base from V and 0 bases from J, with 15 bases in between. Germline V gene sequence: CDR1 LGHNA, CDR2 YNFKEQ. The CDR3 sequence: CASSQGTDRTSNYGYTF. Written as DNA, the CDR3 is TGTGCCAGCAGCCAAGGGACAGACAGGACCTCTAACTATGGCTACACCTTC.

The CDR3 protein is CASSPLSDRVGYSNQPQHF. CDR3 in DNA: TGTGCCAGCAGTCCCTTATCAGACAGGGTCGGGTATAGCAATCAGCCCCAGCATTTT. The V gene is TRBV28, the J gene TRBJ1-5, with TRBD1 matching over 7 bases. The V gene's germline CDR1 is MDHEN and CDR2 SYDVKM. The CDR3 totals 19 residues. J gave up 0 bases and V 5 bases, and 16 bases lay outside the gene matches.

V and J are TRBV6-6 and TRBJ2-5; 7 bases match TRBD1. Germline CDR1 MNHNY, CDR2 SVGAGI (reference sequence). Trimming took 6 bases from V and 5 from J; bases not matched to a gene: 6. CDR3 length: 13 residues. In DNA form, the CDR3 reads TGTGCCAGCAGCCTAGGGGGCTTGGAGACCCAGTACTTC. Translating it yields CASSLGGLETQYF.

This chain connects TRBV4-2 to TRBJ1-5; 9 bases align to TRBD1. The CDR3 totals 15 residues. Germline loops: CDR1 LGHNA, CDR2 YNFKEQ. V gave up 3 bases and J gave up 3 bases; unmatched junction bases: 3. DNA of the CDR3: TGTGCCAGCAGCCAGGGGGACAGGGACAATCAGCCCCAGCATTTT. Protein: CASSQGDRDNQPQHF.

This clone was observed a single time. This chain uses TRBV7-2 with TRBJ2-7; the D gene is possibly TRBD2 (6 bases). The germline V gene has CDR1 SGHTA and CDR2 FQGNSA. Trimming took 5 bases from V and 6 from J, leaving 23 bases between them. The CDR3 is 16 residues long. DNA for the CDR3: TGTGCCAGCAGCGCCCCATCCGGGAGCACCTTCCGCGAGCAGTACTTC. It yields the protein CASSAPSGSTFREQYF.

V gene TRBV5-4 combines with J gene TRBJ2-7; TRBD2 is a possible D gene (5 bases). Trimming removed 3 bases at V and 5 bases at J, with 18 bases between. There are 15 residues in the CDR3. Germline CDR1 is SGHNT and CDR2 is YYREEE (reference sequence). CDR3 DNA sequence: TGTGCCAGCAGCTCGGGGTCGAGGTCTCGGGACGAGCAGTACTTC. It is translated as CASSSGSRSRDEQYF.

The rearrangement joins TRBV14 to TRBJ1-3; D perhaps matches TRBD1 (6 bases). The V end lost 0 bases, the J end lost 3 bases, and 21 bases lay between the germline ends. Germline V gene lookup returns CDR1 SGHDN and CDR2 FVKESK. The CDR3 runs 19 residues. The CDR3 nucleotides are TGTGCCAGCAGCCAAGACCTAATCGGGGGCCGGTATCGTGGAAACACCATATATTTT. Protein sequence: CASSQDLIGGRYRGNTIYF.